This is a list of T cell receptor beta chains from one sample in a study of post-analysis software for immune sequencing data. TCRdb itself ran the PCR reads through MiXCR, one entry per CDR3 protein. Of hundreds of thousands of distinct CDR3 sequences listed, 53% were seen once; the top ten hold under 6%. The sequenced sample consisted of blood. All receptors come from a girl aged 5-17 years with multiple sclerosis. Each CDR3 is given with its conserved first and last residue. A D gene is named only where the DNA matches it firmly. Where a row states a size, it is once, few, many or the class of an expanded clone; other rows omit it.

cdr3_nt: TGTGCCAGCAGCTCCGGGCCCGGGGGATACGAGCAGTACTTC; cdr3_aa: CASSSGPGGYEQYF; d_call: NA; v_call: TRBV7-9; clone_size: NA; j_call: TRBJ2-7
cdr3_nt: TGCGCCAGCAGCGGGACCGGGCCACTTGATGAGCAGTTCTTC; cdr3_aa: CASSGTGPLDEQFF; d_call: NA; v_call: TRBV5-1; clone_size: NA; j_call: TRBJ2-1
cdr3_nt: TGTGCCAGCAGCGATGACGGGAACTATGGCTACACCTTC; cdr3_aa: CASSDDGNYGYTF; d_call: NA; v_call: TRBV6-1; clone_size: few; j_call: TRBJ1-2
cdr3_nt: TGTGCCAGCGGGGATTTGACAGCTAACTATGGCTACACCTTC; cdr3_aa: CASGDLTANYGYTF; d_call: NA; v_call: TRBV6-6; clone_size: few; j_call: TRBJ1-2
cdr3_nt: TGCGCCAGCAGCCAAGCCTGGGGACTTGAGGCCTACGAGCAGTACTTC; cdr3_aa: CASSQAWGLEAYEQYF; d_call: NA; v_call: TRBV4-1; clone_size: few; j_call: TRBJ2-7
cdr3_nt: TGCGCCAGCACCTTTTCCCCGGACCCGAGCTCCTACGAGCAGTACTTC; cdr3_aa: CASTFSPDPSSYEQYF; d_call: NA; v_call: TRBV5-1; clone_size: NA; j_call: TRBJ2-7
cdr3_nt: TGTGCCAGCAGCTCGCGGACTAGCGGGAGTATCATCTACAATGAGCAGTTCTTC; cdr3_aa: CASSSRTSGSIIYNEQFF; d_call: TRBD2; v_call: TRBV7-6; clone_size: NA; j_call: TRBJ2-1
cdr3_nt: TGTGCCAGCAGTTTGCAGATCCAAGAGACCCAGTACTTC; cdr3_aa: CASSLQIQETQYF; d_call: NA; v_call: TRBV6-2/TRBV6-3; clone_size: NA; j_call: TRBJ2-5
cdr3_nt: TGCAGTGCTAGAGATCAGGGCAGGGGCTCCTACGAGCAGTACTTC; cdr3_aa: CSARDQGRGSYEQYF; d_call: NA; v_call: TRBV20-1; clone_size: few; j_call: TRBJ2-7
cdr3_nt: TGTGCCAGCAGTGTGGGGGGCGCGTATGGCTACACCTTC; cdr3_aa: CASSVGGAYGYTF; d_call: NA; v_call: TRBV6-5; clone_size: NA; j_call: TRBJ1-2
cdr3_nt: TGTGCCAGCAGGGCCGGGACCCAAGGTGGGGGGCAGTACTTC; cdr3_aa: CASRAGTQGGGQYF; d_call: NA; v_call: TRBV2; clone_size: NA; j_call: TRBJ2-5
cdr3_nt: TGTGCCAGCAGTCCACAGGGACAGGGAACCTACGAGCAGTACTTC; cdr3_aa: CASSPQGQGTYEQYF; d_call: TRBD1; v_call: TRBV14; clone_size: few; j_call: TRBJ2-7
cdr3_nt: TGCAGTGCTAGTCCGGCGACCAGGATATCCTACGAGCAGTACTTC; cdr3_aa: CSASPATRISYEQYF; d_call: NA; v_call: TRBV20-1; clone_size: few; j_call: TRBJ2-7
cdr3_nt: TGCAGCGCTAGCGAGGTACGCTCCTACGAGCAGTACTTC; cdr3_aa: CSASEVRSYEQYF; d_call: NA; v_call: TRBV20-1; clone_size: NA; j_call: TRBJ2-7
cdr3_nt: TGTGCCAGCAGCGTGCCCGGGTTGTTGGGCTACACCTTC; cdr3_aa: CASSVPGLLGYTF; d_call: NA; v_call: TRBV9; clone_size: NA; j_call: TRBJ1-2
cdr3_nt: TGTGCCAGCAGCGGACACACTGAGCCCCATGGCTACACCTTC; cdr3_aa: CASSGHTEPHGYTF; d_call: NA; v_call: TRBV7-2; clone_size: NA; j_call: TRBJ1-2
cdr3_nt: TGCAGTGCTAGTATCCCAGCGTCCACCTACGAGCAGTACTTC; cdr3_aa: CSASIPASTYEQYF; d_call: NA; v_call: TRBV20-1; clone_size: few; j_call: TRBJ2-7
cdr3_nt: TGCAGTGCTAGAGTGCCAGGCGGCGCGCTGGAGCAGTACTTC; cdr3_aa: CSARVPGGALEQYF; d_call: NA; v_call: TRBV20-1; clone_size: NA; j_call: TRBJ2-7
cdr3_nt: TGTGCCATCAACCCAGGCAGGGCGAACACTGAAGCTTTCTTT; cdr3_aa: CAINPGRANTEAFF; d_call: NA; v_call: TRBV10-3; clone_size: once; j_call: TRBJ1-1
cdr3_nt: TGTGCCAGCAGCGTAGAGGGGCTAGCGGGAGTAAAGGAGCAGTTCTTC; cdr3_aa: CASSVEGLAGVKEQFF; d_call: TRBD2; v_call: TRBV9; clone_size: NA; j_call: TRBJ2-1
cdr3_nt: TGTGCCAGCAGCTTGCCAGGGACCAACCGCCAGTTCTTC; cdr3_aa: CASSLPGTNRQFF; d_call: NA; v_call: TRBV5-6; clone_size: NA; j_call: TRBJ2-1
cdr3_nt: TGTGCCAGCAGCCCGACCGGGACTAGCGGGAGGGCTGCCTACAATGAGCAGTTCTTC; cdr3_aa: CASSPTGTSGRAAYNEQFF; d_call: TRBD2; v_call: TRBV12-3/TRBV12-4; clone_size: few; j_call: TRBJ2-1
cdr3_nt: TGTGCCAGCAGTTACTCGTATTGGACAGAGGGCTACACCTTC; cdr3_aa: CASSYSYWTEGYTF; d_call: NA; v_call: TRBV6-5; clone_size: few; j_call: TRBJ1-2
cdr3_nt: TGTGCCAGCAGCCCCATAGGGGGGGGGATTATCTACGAGCAGTACTTC; cdr3_aa: CASSPIGGGIIYEQYF; d_call: NA; v_call: TRBV7-2; clone_size: NA; j_call: TRBJ2-7
cdr3_nt: TGTGCCAGCAGTCAACAATTATCCTATGGCTACACCTTC; cdr3_aa: CASSQQLSYGYTF; d_call: NA; v_call: TRBV5-5; clone_size: NA; j_call: TRBJ1-2
cdr3_nt: TGCAGTGCGTCACTAGCGGCCACTAGCACAGATACGCAGTATTTT; cdr3_aa: CSASLAATSTDTQYF; d_call: TRBD2; v_call: TRBV20-1; clone_size: NA; j_call: TRBJ2-3
cdr3_nt: TGTGCCAGCACGGGCGTGCGGTACTCCTACAATGAGCAGTTCTTC; cdr3_aa: CASTGVRYSYNEQFF; d_call: NA; v_call: TRBV12-3/TRBV12-4; clone_size: NA; j_call: TRBJ2-1
cdr3_nt: TGCGCCAGCAGCTCCCGTAGGCCTAGCGGGGTCGGAGAGACCCAGTACTTC; cdr3_aa: CASSSRRPSGVGETQYF; d_call: TRBD2; v_call: TRBV5-1; clone_size: few; j_call: TRBJ2-5
cdr3_nt: TGTGCCAGCAGCCCGCCGGGCAGTTCATGGCGAGAGACCCAGTACTTC; cdr3_aa: CASSPPGSSWRETQYF; d_call: NA; v_call: TRBV7-9; clone_size: once; j_call: TRBJ2-5
cdr3_nt: TGTGCCAGCAGCGTAGAAGACGCTAGCACAGATACGCAGTATTTT; cdr3_aa: CASSVEDASTDTQYF; d_call: NA; v_call: TRBV9; clone_size: NA; j_call: TRBJ2-3
cdr3_nt: TGCAGCGTTGCTAGGGAACAGGGGAGAGCTGGGGCCAACGTCCTGACTTTC; cdr3_aa: CSVAREQGRAGANVLTF; d_call: TRBD1; v_call: TRBV29-1; clone_size: few; j_call: TRBJ2-6
cdr3_nt: TGTGCCAGCAGCGTAGAGAGTCATTGGGGGGCCGGCGAGCAGTACTTC; cdr3_aa: CASSVESHWGAGEQYF; d_call: NA; v_call: TRBV9; clone_size: NA; j_call: TRBJ2-7
cdr3_nt: TGTGCCAGCAGTTACTCGGGGGGGTTTAGTGAAAAACTGTTTTTT; cdr3_aa: CASSYSGGFSEKLFF; d_call: NA; v_call: TRBV6-5; clone_size: NA; j_call: TRBJ1-4
cdr3_nt: TGTGCCAGCAGCTTAAGGGCAGGTCCCTACGAGCAGTACTTC; cdr3_aa: CASSLRAGPYEQYF; d_call: NA; v_call: TRBV7-6; clone_size: NA; j_call: TRBJ2-7
cdr3_nt: TGTGCCAGCAGCGTTGACTACGCGGAGACCCAGTACTTC; cdr3_aa: CASSVDYAETQYF; d_call: NA; v_call: TRBV2; clone_size: NA; j_call: TRBJ2-5
cdr3_nt: TGTGCCAGTAGTTCCGACAGGGCGTCCTATGGCTACACCTTC; cdr3_aa: CASSSDRASYGYTF; d_call: TRBD1; v_call: TRBV5-1; clone_size: few; j_call: TRBJ1-2